This TCR beta chain is from a study of cytomegalovirus exposure and HLA in healthy donors. Study in general: Earlier findings included some 100 million unique TCR beta sequences obtained from 150 million to 200 million T cells. Study findings and constraints: Later analysis demonstrated an association between a missense DCLRE1C variant and TCR beta V- and J-gene trimming. An analysis was carried out at a later point. It showed that HLA-associated TCR beta chains were more clonally expanded than equally common non-associated chains.

With 0 bases removed from V and 9 bases from J, the gap between germline ends came to 11 bases. CDR1 ENHRY and CDR2 SYGVKD come from the germline V gene. There are 13 residues in the CDR3. Primers: 60 Vbeta forward and 13 Jbeta reverse. Libraries were prepared by immunoSEQ multiplex PCR; TCRdb keeps only in-frame clonotypes and omits some of them. The table shows under 110,000 clones, with about 70% occurring only once. On this clone: Antigen specificity is unknown.

The V and J genes are TRBV10-3 and TRBJ2-5; maybe TRBD1 (5 bases). The TCR originated in a woman in her 40s in good health and CMV-seronegative. The sample was PBMCs. The CDR3, as DNA: TGTGCCATCAGTGAGTCGGCCAGGGTGGCCCAGTACTTC. It codes for CAISESARVAQYF.